These 13 T cell receptor beta chains came from one sample sequenced in a study of response to subunit inactivated influenza vaccine. Each CDR3 protein is one row after TCRdb ran MiXCR on the RT-PCR reads. The sample records about 620,000 distinct CDR3 sequences, about 11% being singletons. This sample was shared with a second study, whose subject was T cells expressing NK-cell markers. From that study: The authors generated TCR beta cDNA through 5'RACE template switching with UMIs.

The sequencing used PBMCs from blood, collected on the day of vaccination. These receptors originate from a man between 50 and 59 years old who received an inactivated influenza vaccine.

The V and J genes are TRBV3-1 and TRBJ2-1; D call uncertain. V was cut by 4 bases and J by 0 bases, with 10 bases left in between. CDR3 size: 15 residues. Germline-derived CDR1 and CDR2 are LGHDT and YNNKEL (reference sequence). Here the CDR3 reads CASSPVGRSYNEQFF. In nucleotides, the CDR3 is TGTGCCAGCAGCCCCGTAGGTCGCTCCTACAATGAGCAGTTCTTC.

The chain links TRBV5-1 to TRBJ1-1; 7 nucleotides agree with TRBD1. The length of the CDR3 is 16 residues. Looked up from germline, CDR1 is SGHRS and CDR2 is YFSETQ. The V gene end was trimmed by 1 base and the J gene end by 0 bases; junction bases not matched to a gene: 6. For the CDR3, the DNA is TGCGCCAGCAGCTTGTGGACAGGCCGGATGAACACTGAAGCTTTCTTT. Translating it yields CASSLWTGRMNTEAFF.

A few counts support this clonotype. The chain has TRBV7-2 and TRBJ2-1; 10 bases match TRBD2. Germline CDR1 SGHTA, CDR2 FQGNSA. The V segment lost 1 base and the J segment 5 bases; nucleotides outside the gene matches: 2. There are 15 residues in the CDR3. CDR3: CASSLGSGGNNEQFF. DNA for the CDR3: TGTGCCAGCAGCTTAGGTAGCGGGGGGAACAATGAGCAGTTCTTC.

This clonotype was counted ten times or more. The J gene is TRBJ2-1, the V gene TRBV5-1, with D tentatively TRBD1 (6 bases). CDR3 length equals 16 residues. CDR1 and CDR2 (germline): SGHRS, YFSETQ. Trimming removed 5 bases at V and 1 base at J, with 16 bases between. The CDR3 bases are TGCGCCAGCAGTGTGATACAGGGCCCTTCCTACAATGAGCAGTTCTTC. Translation gives CASSVIQGPSYNEQFF. Based on the CDR3 plus reference TRBV5-1 and TRBJ2-1, the full variable domain is KAGVTQTPRYLIKTRGQQVTLSCSPISGHRSVSWYQQTPGQGLQFLFEYFSETQRNKGNFPGRFSGRQFSNSRSEMNVSTLELGDSALYLCASSVIQGPSYNEQFFGPGTRLTVL.

This sequence joins TRBV19 and TRBJ2-2, with a weak D call TRBD1 (6 bases). The V and J ends lost 3 bases and 1 base respectively, with 9 bases between them. The CDR3 loop spans 15 amino acids. CDR1 and CDR2 from the germline V gene are LNHDA and SQIVND (reference sequence). CDR3 in DNA: TGTGCCAGTAGTATGGTGGGACAGAACACCGGGGAGCTGTTTTTT. It is translated as CASSMVGQNTGELFF.

This clonotype came up a few times. The J gene is TRBJ2-1, the V gene TRBV7-2; tentative D call: TRBD1 (6 bases). The CDR3 spans 17 residues. Germline V CDR1 and CDR2: SGHTA, FQGNSA. V gave up 0 bases and J gave up 8 bases, with 20 bases separating them. CDR3 loop: CASSLAFRGAFWDEQFF. The CDR3 DNA reads as TGTGCCAGCAGCTTAGCGTTCAGGGGAGCGTTTTGGGATGAGCAGTTCTTC.

The chain has TRBV6-2 or TRBV6-3 and TRBJ2-5; D is ambiguous. The CDR3 extends over 13 amino acids. Germline CDR1 and CDR2: MNHEY and SVGEGT. Trimming removed 5 bases from V and 5 bases from J, with 12 bases in between. The CDR3 region has the DNA TGTGCCAGCAGTCCCCCGGTGGGGGAGACCCAGTACTTC. Its protein is CASSPPVGETQYF.

This clonotype was observed a few times. The chain is built from TRBV6-1 and TRBJ2-5; D ambiguous. The CDR3 extends over 15 amino acids. Trimming pared 5 bases from V and 1 base from J, leaving 14 bases between. Germline CDR1 and CDR2: MNHNS and SASEGT. Written as DNA, the CDR3 is TGTGCCAGCAGTACCGGTTCAGGAATCCAAGAGACCCAGTACTTC. Translation gives CASSTGSGIQETQYF.

This chain links TRBV20-1 with TRBJ2-1; a possible D gene is TRBD2 (6 bases). Gene TRBJ2-7 matches the end of the DNA better, so the J call may be wrong. This CDR3 region has 15 residues. Germline V gene sequence: CDR1 DFQATT, CDR2 SNEGSKA (reference sequence). This CDR3 is CSAPKLASSYNEQYF. The DNA of the CDR3 is TGCAGTGCCCCTAAACTAGCCAGCTCCTACAATGAGCAGTACTTC.

This clonotype was picked up many times. V usage is TRBV27 and J usage is TRBJ1-1; D uncertain. The CDR3 totals 14 residues. V lost 6 bases and J lost 0, with 11 bases in between. The germline gives CDR1 MNHEY, CDR2 SMNVEV (reference sequence). Here the CDR3 DNA reads TGTGCCAGCAGCCCTTTATCTATGAACACTGAAGCTTTCTTT. Protein product: CASSPLSMNTEAFF.

The V and J genes are TRBV5-1 and TRBJ1-3; D gene unclear. In germline, CDR1 is SGHRS, CDR2 YFSETQ. Between the trimmed V and J ends, which lost 0 bases and 3 bases, there was a span of 10 bases. The CDR3 covers 15 residues. CDR3 DNA: TGCGCCAGCAGCTTGGCACAAGGCGGTGGAAACACCATATATTTT. Protein sequence: CASSLAQGGGNTIYF.

The V and J genes are TRBV5-1 and TRBJ2-7, with D tentatively TRBD2 (6 bases). The length of the CDR3 is 14 residues. V was shortened by 1 base and J by 0 bases, with 8 bases between the two germline ends. From germline, CDR1 is SGHRS and CDR2 YFSETQ. This chain's CDR3 is CASSLRGTSYEQYF. DNA of the CDR3: TGCGCCAGCAGCTTGCGCGGGACCTCCTACGAGCAGTACTTC.

This clonotype was detected only a few times. The rearrangement joins TRBV2 to TRBJ2-1; 13 bases match TRBD2. The CDR3 length is 15 residues. The V gene's germline CDR1 is SNHLY and CDR2 FYNNEI. After removal of 6 bases from V and 3 bases from J, the junction contained 2 bases not matched to a gene. The CDR3 spells CASRGLAGIYNEQFF. CDR3 bases: TGTGCCAGCAGGGGACTAGCGGGGATCTACAATGAGCAGTTCTTC.